The rows below give T cell receptor beta chains drawn from one sample of a study of blood T cell repertoires in COVID-19. Clones were read by immunoSEQ multiplex PCR, and TCRdb kept only the in-frame ones, dropping some. This table holds 150,000 to 180,000 clones, approximately 82% found once. Sequencing input: peripheral blood. These receptors were obtained from a woman aged 50 to 60 with acute or convalescent COVID-19. The CDR3 runs from the conserved cysteine through the conserved F or W. Each record gives: V gene, clone size, D gene, J gene, CDR3 DNA, CDR3 protein. A D gene is named only where the DNA matches it firmly. The size entry is marked missing in some rows and otherwise reads once, few, many or a size class.

v_gene: TRBV7-3; abundance: .; d_gene: .; j_gene: TRBJ1-6; CDR3nt: TGTGCCAGCAGCTTAAATGCAGGCTGGTCACCCCTCCACTTT; CDR3aa: CASSLNAGWSPLHF
v_gene: TRBV28; abundance: once; d_gene: TRBD1; j_gene: TRBJ1-2; CDR3nt: TGTGCCAGCAGTTCCGGACAGGGGCCCATTTTTGGCTACACCTTC; CDR3aa: CASSSGQGPIFGYTF
v_gene: TRBV6-4; abundance: .; d_gene: TRBD2; j_gene: TRBJ2-1; CDR3nt: TGTGCCAGCAGTGAGGTAGCGGGGGGGTCAAATGAGCAGTTCTTC; CDR3aa: CASSEVAGGSNEQFF
v_gene: TRBV14; abundance: .; d_gene: TRBD1; j_gene: TRBJ1-2; CDR3nt: TGTGCCAGCAGTGGCATCGGACAGGGGGCGGATCGGTATGGCTACACCTTC; CDR3aa: CASSGIGQGADRYGYTF
v_gene: TRBV3-1/TRBV3-2; abundance: once; d_gene: .; j_gene: TRBJ2-7; CDR3nt: TGTGCCAGCAGCCAAGGAGTCCTCTACGAGCAGTACTTC; CDR3aa: CASSQGVLYEQYF
v_gene: TRBV19; abundance: .; d_gene: TRBD1; j_gene: TRBJ1-5; CDR3nt: TGTGCCAGTAGTACAGACAGGGCTGGCAATCAGCCCCAGCATTTT; CDR3aa: CASSTDRAGNQPQHF
v_gene: TRBV7-9; abundance: .; d_gene: .; j_gene: TRBJ1-1; CDR3nt: TGTGCCATCACCGCACCCGCGATGAACACTGAAGCTTTCTTT; CDR3aa: CAITAPAMNTEAFF
v_gene: TRBV21-1; abundance: .; d_gene: .; j_gene: TRBJ1-1; CDR3nt: TGTGCCAGCAGCAAAGGGGGACAGGGAGGCAACACTGAAGCTTTCTTT; CDR3aa: CASSKGGQGGNTEAFF
v_gene: TRBV28; abundance: .; d_gene: TRBD1; j_gene: TRBJ2-5; CDR3nt: TGTGCCAGCAGTAGTACAGGGGGACAAGAGACCCAGTACTTC; CDR3aa: CASSSTGGQETQYF
v_gene: TRBV11-2; abundance: .; d_gene: TRBD1; j_gene: TRBJ2-7; CDR3nt: TGTGCCAGCAGCTTAGTGGCCAGGGGGCCGAACGAGCAGTACTTC; CDR3aa: CASSLVARGPNEQYF
v_gene: TRBV5-5; abundance: .; d_gene: .; j_gene: TRBJ2-5; CDR3nt: TGTGCCAGCAGCCTGAGGTCAGGGGCGATTAGGGAGACCCAGTACTTC; CDR3aa: CASSLRSGAIRETQYF
v_gene: TRBV9; abundance: .; d_gene: .; j_gene: TRBJ1-1; CDR3nt: TGTGCCAGCAGCGCAGGGGTAATGAACACTGAAGCTTTCTTT; CDR3aa: CASSAGVMNTEAFF
v_gene: TRBV4-3; abundance: .; d_gene: .; j_gene: TRBJ1-4; CDR3nt: TGCGCCAGCAGCCAACTAGGGGTGAATGAAAAACTGTTTTTT; CDR3aa: CASSQLGVNEKLFF
v_gene: TRBV6-2/TRBV6-3; abundance: .; d_gene: .; j_gene: TRBJ2-5; CDR3nt: TGTGCCAGCAGTTACTCCGCAGGGATGGTAGAAGAGACCCAGTACTTC; CDR3aa: CASSYSAGMVEETQYF
v_gene: TRBV2; abundance: .; d_gene: .; j_gene: TRBJ1-5; CDR3nt: TGTGCCAGCAGAACCGGGACAAGAAATCAGCCCCAGCATTTT; CDR3aa: CASRTGTRNQPQHF
v_gene: TRBV18; abundance: .; d_gene: .; j_gene: TRBJ2-6; CDR3nt: TGTGCCAGCTCACCAGAGGCAGCTGGGGCCAACGTCCTGACTTTC; CDR3aa: CASSPEAAGANVLTF
v_gene: TRBV6-5; abundance: .; d_gene: .; j_gene: TRBJ2-3; CDR3nt: TGTGCCAGCAGTATACGGGGAACCGATACGCAGTATTTT; CDR3aa: CASSIRGTDTQYF
v_gene: TRBV30; abundance: .; d_gene: .; j_gene: TRBJ1-3; CDR3nt: TGTGCCTCCGAACCGGGATTGACTGGAAACACCATATATTTT; CDR3aa: CASEPGLTGNTIYF